The present T cell receptor beta chain was sequenced within a study of cytomegalovirus exposure and HLA in healthy donors. Study as a whole: Sequencing of 180 million or so T cells in an earlier analysis found 120 million or so unique TCR beta sequences. Overall study results and limits: Other equally common chains were less clonally expanded than HLA-associated TCR beta chains, a later analysis showed. Trimming of TCR beta V- and J-genes showed a link, identified in a later analysis, to a missense DCLRE1C variant. Per a later analysis, about 18,000 TCR beta sequences showed association with HLA alleles at 0.05 false discovery rate.

In the PCR, 60 Vbeta and 13 Jbeta primers were used. Measured with immunoSEQ multiplex PCR; TCRdb has only the in-frame clones, and not every one. The top ten hold 3% to 4.5% of the sample, which has some 170,000 clones, about three quarters seen once. Points on this clone: Antigen: not known.

The source of this sequence is a woman between 55 and 75 years old in good health and CMV-seropositive. Source material: PBMCs.

Written as DNA, the CDR3 is TGCAGCGTTCATCTGGGGGCAGCAGAGACCCAGTACTTC. The encoded protein is CSVHLGAAETQYF. The chain combines TRBV29-1 with TRBJ2-5, with D possibly being TRBD1 (6 bases). Germline CDR1 is SQVTM and CDR2 is ANQGSEA. V was pared by 5 bases and J by 4 bases, with 14 bases between. The CDR3 has 13 amino acids.